The source of this T cell receptor (beta chain) is a study of blood T cell repertoires in COVID-19. Overall study: Sample material is recorded as cDNA or gDNA derived from T cells, B-cell-depleted T cells, or PBMCs.

The CDR3 consists of 14 residues. V was cut by 10 bases and J by 6 bases, with 16 bases left in between. CDR1 is MNHNY, CDR2 SVGAGI, per germline (reference sequence). In the original analysis: Researchers report that nucleated cell counts were estimated from reference gene primer amplification. Using immunoSEQ multiplex PCR, the repertoire was profiled, and TCRdb retains in-frame clones only, with some absent. V and J calls and clone size are given by that table; D and trimming were obtained from the DNA. The sample consists of around 430,000 clones, around 88% of them appearing once. During active infection, Seattle patients enrolled and were then monitored through disease.

The source material was peripheral blood. The sequence was obtained from a woman aged 50 to 60 with COVID-19, enrolled during active disease. This chain joins TRBV6-6 and TRBJ1-6; the D is unclear. The CDR3 nucleotides are TGTGCCATAAGAGACTCTGCGTTTAATTCACCCCTCCACTTT. This translates into CAIRDSAFNSPLHF.